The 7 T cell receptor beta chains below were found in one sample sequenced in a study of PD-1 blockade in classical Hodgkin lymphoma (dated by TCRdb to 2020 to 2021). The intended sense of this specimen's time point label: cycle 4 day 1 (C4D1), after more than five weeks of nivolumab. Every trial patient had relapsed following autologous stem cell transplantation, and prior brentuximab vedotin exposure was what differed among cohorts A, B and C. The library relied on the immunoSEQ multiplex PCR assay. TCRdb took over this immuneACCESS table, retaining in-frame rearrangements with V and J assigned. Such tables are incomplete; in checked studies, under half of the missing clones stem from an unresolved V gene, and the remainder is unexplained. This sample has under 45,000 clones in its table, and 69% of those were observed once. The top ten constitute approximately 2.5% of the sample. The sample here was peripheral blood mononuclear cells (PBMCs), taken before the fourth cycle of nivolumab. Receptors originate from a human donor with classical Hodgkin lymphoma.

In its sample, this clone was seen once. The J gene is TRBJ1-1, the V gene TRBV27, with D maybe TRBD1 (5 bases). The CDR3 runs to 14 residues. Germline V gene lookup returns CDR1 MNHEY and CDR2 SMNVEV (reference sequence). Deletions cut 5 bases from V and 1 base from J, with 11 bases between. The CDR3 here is CASSVGTANTEAFF. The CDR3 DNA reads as TGTGCCAGCAGTGTAGGGACGGCGAACACTGAAGCTTTCTTT.

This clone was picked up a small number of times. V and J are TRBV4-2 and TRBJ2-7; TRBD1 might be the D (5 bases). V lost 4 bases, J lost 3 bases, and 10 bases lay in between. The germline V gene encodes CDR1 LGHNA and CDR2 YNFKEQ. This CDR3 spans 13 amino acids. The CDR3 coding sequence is TGTGCCAGCAGCCCTACCGACAGCTACGAGCAGTACTTC. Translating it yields CASSPTDSYEQYF.

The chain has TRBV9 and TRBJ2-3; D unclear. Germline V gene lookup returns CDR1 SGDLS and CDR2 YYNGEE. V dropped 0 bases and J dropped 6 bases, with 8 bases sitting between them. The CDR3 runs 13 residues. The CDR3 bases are TGTGCCAGCAGCGTAGATCTAGGGGATACGCAGTATTTT. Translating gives CASSVDLGDTQYF.

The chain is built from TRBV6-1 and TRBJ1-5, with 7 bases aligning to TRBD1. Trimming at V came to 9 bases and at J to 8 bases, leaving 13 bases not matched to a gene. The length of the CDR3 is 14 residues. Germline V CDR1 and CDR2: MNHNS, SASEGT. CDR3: CASSGQAGREPQHF. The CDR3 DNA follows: TGTGCCAGTTCTGGACAGGCGGGTAGGGAGCCCCAGCATTTT.

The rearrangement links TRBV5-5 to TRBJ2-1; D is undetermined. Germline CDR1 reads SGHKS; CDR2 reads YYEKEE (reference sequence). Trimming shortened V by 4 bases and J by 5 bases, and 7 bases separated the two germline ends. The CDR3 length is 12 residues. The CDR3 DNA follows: TGTGCCAGCAGCCGGGTGCACAATGAGCAGTTCTTC. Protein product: CASSRVHNEQFF. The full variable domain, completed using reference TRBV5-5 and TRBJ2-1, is DAGVTQSPTHLIKTRGQQVTLRCSPISGHKSVSWYQQVLGQGPQFIFQYYEKEERGRGNFPDRFSARQFPNYSSELNVNALLLGDSALYLCASSRVHNEQFFGPGTRLTVL.

CDR3 amino acids: CASSFRALTSNTGELFF. The CDR3 bases are TGCGCCAGCAGCTTTCGAGCGCTCACCTCGAACACCGGGGAGCTGTTTTTT. The chain carries TRBV5-1 and TRBJ2-2, with D hard to call. The germline V and J ends were trimmed by 2 bases and 0 bases, with 14 bases remaining between them. There are 17 residues in the CDR3. Germline CDR1 reads SGHRS; CDR2 reads YFSETQ. The variable domain in full, with the rest retrieved from reference TRBV5-1 and TRBJ2-2, is KAGVTQTPRYLIKTRGQQVTLSCSPISGHRSVSWYQQTPGQGLQFLFEYFSETQRNKGNFPGRFSGRQFSNSRSEMNVSTLELGDSALYLCASSFRALTSNTGELFFGEGSRLTVL.

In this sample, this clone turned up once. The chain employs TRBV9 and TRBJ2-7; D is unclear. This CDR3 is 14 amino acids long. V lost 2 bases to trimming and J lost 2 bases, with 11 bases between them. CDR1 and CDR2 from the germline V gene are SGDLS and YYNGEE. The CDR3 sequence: CASSVGPPAYEQYF. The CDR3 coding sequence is TGTGCCAGCAGCGTCGGGCCACCTGCCTACGAGCAGTACTTC.